Listed here are 15 T cell receptor beta chains from one sample, sequenced in a study of Graves' ophthalmopathy and Graves' hyperthyroidism. RNA served as the template for amplifying TCR beta CDR3 regions. First-round RT-PCR used HTBI primers; second-round multiplex PCR followed. In TCRdb, the multiplex PCR reads were re-called with MiXCR into one record per CDR3 protein. The table includes about 480,000 distinct CDR3 sequences, approximately 15% detected once. What was sequenced was blood. These receptors originate from a woman between 25 and 40 years old with Graves' ophthalmopathy.

Notes on this clonotype: This clone may be a read error of a much larger clone one base away. The missing conserved phenylalanine or tryptophan at the end of this CDR3 makes a read error likely. The chain joins TRBV6-5 to TRBJ1-2; no definite D call. Germline lookup yields CDR1 MNHEY and CDR2 SVGAGI. V was clipped by 0 bases and J by 6 bases, with 8 bases between them. CDR3 length: 13 amino acids. Here the CDR3 reads CASSYSMGNGYTY. CDR3 nucleotides: TGTGCCAGCAGTTACTCGATGGGGAATGGCTACACCTAC.

CDR3 amino acids: CSAGGQKFFLNTEAFF. CDR3 DNA sequence: TGCAGTGCGGGGGGACAGAAATTCTTCTTGAACACTGAAGCTTTCTTT. V gene TRBV20-1 combines with J gene TRBJ1-1, with 7 nucleotides matching TRBD1. Trimming removed 6 bases from V and 0 bases from J; junction bases left unmatched: 13. Germline assignment: CDR1 DFQATT and CDR2 SNEGSKA (reference sequence). This CDR3 spans 16 amino acids.

The J gene is TRBJ1-5, the V gene TRBV6-1, with TRBD1 matching over 7 bases. J lost 4 bases, V lost 5 bases, and 8 bases had no gene match. This CDR3 is 15 amino acids long. Germline values: CDR1 MNHNS, CDR2 SASEGT. CDR3 sequence (DNA): TGTGCCAGCAGTAAGAGGGGACAGAAAAATCAGCCCCAGCATTTT. This sequence encodes CASSKRGQKNQPQHF.

This clonotype was observed many times. The V gene is TRBV28, the J gene TRBJ2-7; D remains unclear. V was shortened by 2 bases and J by 6 bases, with 8 bases between the two germline ends. The germline gives CDR1 MDHEN, CDR2 SYDVKM. The CDR3 extends over 12 amino acids. The CDR3: CASSLHAREQYF. In nucleotides, the CDR3 is TGTGCCAGCAGTTTACATGCCCGCGAGCAGTACTTC.

V and J are TRBV12-5 and TRBJ1-1, with D unresolved. The CDR3 runs 11 residues. Germline V gene lookup returns CDR1 LGHNT and CDR2 FRNRAP. Trimming took 8 bases from V and 4 from J, leaving 8 bases between them. CDR3 sequence (DNA): TGTGCTAGTAGGGAGAGCACTGAAGCTTTCTTT. Translating it yields CASRESTEAFF. Supplemented by reference TRBV12-5 and TRBJ1-1, the full variable domain reads DARVTQTPRHKVTEMGQEVTMRCQPILGHNTVFWYRQTMMQGLELLAYFRNRAPLDDSGMPKDRFSAEMPDATLATLKIQPSEPRDSAVYFCASRESTEAFFGQGTRLTVV.

As concerns this clonotype: A read error may be the cause here, since a much bigger clone is one base away. As the CDR3 is not closed by the conserved phenylalanine or tryptophan, this likely results from a read error. The genes are TRBV2 and TRBJ1-1, with D uncertain. CDR1 SNHLY and CDR2 FYNNEI come from the germline V gene. The V and J ends lost 0 bases and 8 bases respectively, with 13 bases between them. The CDR3 is 14 residues long. The CDR3 region has the DNA TGTGCCAGCAGTGAAGCGGGGTTCGCTGAAGAAGCTTTCTTG. Its translation is CASSEAGFAEEAFL.

This clonotype was recorded many times. The chain employs TRBV2 and TRBJ2-7, with D unresolved. The germline V gene encodes CDR1 SNHLY and CDR2 FYNNEI. V shed 4 bases and J shed 0 bases, with 7 bases lying between them. CDR3 length: 13 amino acids. The CDR3 here is CASSVTDSYEQYF. The CDR3 coding sequence is TGTGCCAGCAGTGTTACGGACTCCTACGAGCAGTACTTC.

This clonotype was observed many times. This rearrangement joins TRBV28 to TRBJ2-5; no clear D. The ends were cut back, 6 bases at V and 4 bases at J, with 12 bases in the middle. CDR3 length equals 13 residues. Germline CDR1 reads MDHEN; CDR2 reads SYDVKM. CDR3 in amino acids: CASSSPLLETQYF. CDR3 in DNA: TGTGCCAGCAGCTCCCCTCTTCTAGAGACCCAGTACTTC.

Ten or more counts support this clonotype. This chain connects TRBV11-2 to TRBJ2-5; no clear D. The CDR3 is made up of 12 amino acids. The V end was cut by 5 bases, the J end by 5 bases, with 9 bases between. CDR1 and CDR2 (germline): SGHAT, FQNNGV. The CDR3 DNA reads as TGTGCCAGCAGCCCCCTGGCGGAGACCCAGTACTTC. Residues: CASSPLAETQYF.

This clonotype was counted at least ten times. This sequence joins TRBV28 and TRBJ2-2; TRBD2 matches 7 bases. The germline V gene encodes CDR1 MDHEN and CDR2 SYDVKM. With 6 bases clipped from V and 4 bases from J, the junction kept 5 bases outside the gene matches. The CDR3 runs 14 residues. This chain's CDR3 is CASSISGGTGELFF. The CDR3 coding sequence is TGTGCCAGCAGCATTTCGGGGGGCACCGGGGAGCTGTTTTTT.

This rearrangement joins TRBV2 to TRBJ1-5, with a possible D match to TRBD1 (5 bases). The CDR3 is 15 residues long. The germline gives CDR1 SNHLY, CDR2 FYNNEI. Trimming took off 8 bases at V and 4 bases at J, with 18 bases between the two ends. This CDR3 reads CASGADIGRNQPQHF. The CDR3 nucleotides read TGTGCCAGCGGTGCGGACATAGGACGAAATCAGCCCCAGCATTTT.

In its sample, this clonotype was seen many times. The DNA of the CDR3 is TGTGCCAGCAGCGTAGGAACCCATGCCCACGAGCAGTACTTC. It translates to CASSVGTHAHEQYF. This sequence joins TRBV9 and TRBJ2-7; no clear D gene. Germline V gene lookup returns CDR1 SGDLS and CDR2 YYNGEE. V was shortened by 0 bases and J by 5 bases, with 12 bases between the two germline ends. The CDR3 spans 14 residues.

This clonotype was counted at least ten times. V is TRBV6-1 and J is TRBJ2-7; TRBD1 might be the D (5 bases). The CDR3 has 15 residues. Per the germline V gene, CDR1 is MNHNS and CDR2 is SASEGT. The germline V and J ends were trimmed by 3 bases and 0 bases, with 12 bases remaining between them. The CDR3 nucleotides read TGTGCCAGCAGTGATAGGGGTAGGAGCTCCTACGAGCAGTACTTC. Translation: CASSDRGRSSYEQYF.

This clonotype has just a few counts. The gene calls are TRBV10-1 and TRBJ2-2; no definite D call. Germline CDR1 WNHNN, CDR2 SYGVQD (reference sequence). Trimming cost V 0 bases and J 4 bases, with 15 bases left between them. There are 17 residues in the CDR3. This CDR3 reads CASSESYGGLGTGELFF. CDR3 bases: TGCGCCAGCAGTGAGTCGTACGGCGGTCTTGGCACCGGGGAGCTGTTTTTT.

This clonotype was counted ten times or more. The chain carries TRBV20-1 and TRBJ1-2; D ambiguous. The CDR3 spans 10 residues. V shed 6 bases and J shed 6 bases, with 8 bases lying between them. CDR1 is DFQATT, CDR2 SNEGSKA, per germline (reference sequence). The CDR3, as DNA: TGCAGTGCCCCGGGTAATGGCTACACCTTC. It codes for CSAPGNGYTF.